The clone carrying this T cell receptor beta chain occurred once. Its target is not known. Trimming took 6 bases from V and 3 from J, leaving 14 bases between them. The CDR3 runs 15 residues. Germline V gives CDR1 SGHTA, CDR2 FQGNSA. This record belongs to a study of lymphopenia after photon versus proton radiotherapy. Study-wide points: Only patients who died were analyzed for survival; proton advantage is unproven. Relative stability marked proton patients; photon patients lost diversity and naive cells.

Profiling relied on immunoSEQ multiplex PCR, and the TCRdb table lists in-frame clones only, not all of them. The sample carries tens of thousands of clones, about nine tenths recorded once. This TCR was recovered from a man at least 80 years old with esophageal cancer. The chain joins TRBV7-2 to TRBJ1-4; D is undetermined. The input for sequencing was peripheral blood, taken from a patient treated with proton-based radiotherapy. In nucleotides, the CDR3 is TGTGCCAGCAGATTTCACAGTGCAGCTAATGAAAAACTGTTTTTT. Residues: CASRFHSAANEKLFF.